This T cell receptor beta chain is from a study of blood T cell repertoires in COVID-19. Across the whole study: From the United States, Italy and Spain came samples of acute and convalescent COVID-19. Sample material is recorded as cDNA or gDNA derived from T cells, B-cell-depleted T cells, or PBMCs.

Authors' analysis steps: From reference gene primer amplification, estimates of nucleated cell counts were derived. Measured with immunoSEQ multiplex PCR; TCRdb has only the in-frame clones, and not every one. For V, J and clone size, that table is used; D and trimming come from the DNA. The table includes around 140,000 clones, roughly 86% detected once. Losses at the gene ends were 1 base for V and 1 base for J; bases not matched to a gene: 1. The CDR3 runs 16 residues. Germline assignment: CDR1 SGHRS and CDR2 YFSETQ. The sequenced sample was peripheral blood. The receptor was isolated from a man between 70 and 80 years old with acute or convalescent COVID-19. This chain links TRBV5-1 with TRBJ2-1, with 11 nucleotides matching TRBD2. The CDR3 loop is CASSLIAGGSYNEQFF. The CDR3 nucleotides are TGCGCCAGCAGCTTGATAGCGGGAGGGTCCTACAATGAGCAGTTCTTC.